This is a list of T cell receptor beta chains from one sample in a study of cytomegalovirus exposure and HLA in healthy donors. The data were produced by immunoSEQ multiplex PCR, yet TCRdb's version contains in-frame clones alone and is incomplete. The table includes under 200,000 clones, roughly 85% detected once. Sequencing was done on a sample of PBMCs. Source of these receptors: a man aged 25-40 years in good health and CMV-seronegative. Both conserved end residues are trimmed from each CDR3. Each record gives: clone size, V gene, J gene, CDR3 protein. Clone size is shown for a subset of rows, as once, few, many or a class of expanded clone.

size: .; V: TRBV2; J: TRBJ2-3; CDR3: ASSETGTDTQY
size: .; V: TRBV2; J: TRBJ1-6; CDR3: ASNMGGRVGSPLH
size: .; V: TRBV6-5; J: TRBJ1-1; CDR3: ASSTDRRGTEAF
size: .; V: TRBV7-2; J: TRBJ2-7; CDR3: ASSLEFGAGGAGEQY
size: .; V: TRBV5-1; J: TRBJ2-6; CDR3: ASTGQGASSSGANVLT
size: .; V: TRBV19; J: TRBJ1-5; CDR3: ASSIKGQVFQPQH
size: .; V: TRBV30; J: TRBJ2-7; CDR3: AWSVRLSYEQY
size: .; V: TRBV19; J: TRBJ2-7; CDR3: ASSIGTGTYEQC
size: once; V: TRBV4-1; J: TRBJ1-4; CDR3: ASSQWQGGPGKLF
size: .; V: TRBV27; J: TRBJ1-2; CDR3: ASSLGPGNYGYT
size: .; V: TRBV4-3; J: TRBJ2-3; CDR3: ASSQGATGVTDTQY
size: .; V: TRBV28; J: TRBJ1-6; CDR3: ASSSGHYSLH
size: .; V: TRBV25-1; J: TRBJ2-7; CDR3: ASSEVGRTYEQY
size: .; V: TRBV5-1; J: TRBJ2-3; CDR3: ASSFLGGGSTDTQY
size: .; V: TRBV28; J: TRBJ2-7; CDR3: ASSSTSGRHYEQY
size: .; V: TRBV4-2; J: TRBJ2-3; CDR3: ASSQGVKDTQY
size: .; V: TRBV19; J: TRBJ1-4; CDR3: ASRPPRGAGEKLF
size: .; V: TRBV28; J: TRBJ2-2; CDR3: ASSLGGSGGELF
size: .; V: TRBV7-6; J: TRBJ2-7; CDR3: ASSLEQGYEQY
size: few; V: TRBV7-2; J: TRBJ2-2; CDR3: ASSLVFQYGHSGELF
size: .; V: TRBV19; J: TRBJ1-5; CDR3: ASSITAHSNQPQH
size: .; V: TRBV28; J: TRBJ2-3; CDR3: ASSLDPDYTDTQY
size: few; V: TRBV5-1; J: TRBJ1-2; CDR3: ASSLQADYGYT